This TCR beta chain derives from a study of T cells in Graves' hyperthyroidism and ophthalmopathy. V was shortened by 0 bases and J by 1 base, with 14 bases between the two germline ends. Germline CDR1 and CDR2: SGHRS and YFSETQ. The CDR3 consists of 17 residues. Amplification targeted TCR beta CDR3 regions from RNA transcripts. RT-PCR in the first round (using the HTBI primer set) targeted the TCR CDR3. TCRdb fed the multiplex PCR reads into MiXCR, producing one record per CDR3 protein. The sample includes a few hundred thousand distinct CDR3 sequences, approximately 15% of them seen just once. Source material for PBMCs was around 10 ml fresh peripheral blood. In its sample, this clonotype was seen a few times. As yet, its antigen is unknown. Study outcomes and limitations: A model built on 13 V-J features separated ophthalmopathy from stable hyperthyroidism.

The sequence was collected from a woman in her thirties with Graves' hyperthyroidism. The sample taken for sequencing was blood. The genes are TRBV5-1 and TRBJ1-3, with D possibly TRBD1 on 6 matching bases. The CDR3 DNA is TGCGCCAGCAGCTTGGCTGGCAGGGGCAGTTCTGGAAACACCATATATTTT. Translating it yields CASSLAGRGSSGNTIYF.